The sequence of this TCR beta chain was determined in a study of CD8 T cells in ankylosing spondylitis. This clonotype was seen a few times. Its antigen is as yet unknown. TCRdb re-called the 5' RACE reads with MiXCR, one entry per CDR3 protein. The sample includes 470,000 or so distinct CDR3 sequences, roughly 26% of them seen just once. Germline lookup yields CDR1 SGHRS and CDR2 YFSETQ. V dropped 0 bases and J dropped 3 bases, with 12 bases sitting between them. The CDR3 extends over 16 amino acids. The study, taken as a whole, reports: CD8+ disease-linked clones were present at relatively low frequencies in blood. A TCR beta motif made of several highly homologous variants seemed typical of ankylosing spondylitis blood.

V gene TRBV5-1 combines with J gene TRBJ2-2; perhaps TRBD2 as D (7 bases). This clonotype originated in a male donor with ankylosing spondylitis. Source material: blood, either unsorted or a sorted T cell fraction (not recorded which). CDR3 sequence reads: CASSLDRGGDTGELFF. The CDR3 DNA reads TGCGCCAGCAGCTTGGACCGAGGGGGGGACACCGGGGAGCTGTTTTTT.